This T cell receptor (beta chain) comes out of a study of blood T cell repertoires in COVID-19 (dated by TCRdb to 2019 to 2021). General notes on the study: Collaborator samples came from the United States, Italy and Spain and covered acute and convalescent phases of COVID-19. The material from the prospective study consisted of cDNA or gDNA derived from T cells, B-cell-depleted T cells, or PBMCs. Deeply sampled blood TCRbeta repertoires from subjects exposed to, actively infected with, or recovered from COVID-19 were included in the dataset. The repertoires were released in a freely available public database meant as a resource for research on the immune response to SARS-CoV-2. Samples were obtained from the ongoing ImmuneRACE study (first 160 participants) and from 1,254 subjects provided by 6 global collaborators. Nearly every sample came with metadata listing a de-identified subject ID, COVID-19 status, age in years and sex. Where HLA class I and class II types were available, the types were taken from metadata supplied by the sample provider, not from assay-based typing.

Whole blood was collected in K2EDTA tubes by collaborating institutions according to the institutions' own protocols. Collaborator samples were shipped for TCRbeta analysis as frozen whole blood, isolated PBMCs, or DNA extracted from either sample type. Cut back by 7 bases and 2 bases, the V and J ends lie 27 bases apart. From a lookup of the germline V gene (reference sequence), CDR1 and CDR2 are WNHNN and SYGVQD. Counted from cysteine to phenylalanine, this CDR3 has 18 amino acids. Of the read, only the CDR3 DNA is kept; its 54 bases are in frame from base 1. This clone was seen once. The antigen it recognizes is unknown. No per-base quality is available; no much larger clone lies one base away. Overall study results and their limits: The quantity of clinical and demographic metadata differed by source and by participant and was supplied without curation.

TCRbeta CDR3 regions were amplified from genomic DNA by means of the immunoSEQ Assay, a bias-controlled multiplex PCR. Regarding the original processing steps: The number of nucleated cells in each sample was estimated by amplification of reference gene primers within the assay. Sequence reads were collapsed and filtered to measure the absolute abundance of every unique TCRbeta CDR3 rearrangement. For each sample, productive Simpson clonality was calculated as the square root of Simpson's diversity index across productive rearrangements. TCRdb took over this immuneACCESS table, retaining in-frame rearrangements with V and J assigned. Such tables are incomplete; in checked studies, under half of the missing clones stem from an unresolved V gene, and the remainder is unexplained. For V, J and clone size, that table is used; D and trimming come from the DNA. The sample table lists about 68,000 clones, roughly 89% of them with a count of one. The ten largest make up roughly 8% of the sample.

The receptor comes from a man over 45 with active COVID-19. The chain employs TRBV10-1 and TRBJ2-7; the best D guess is TRBD2, with 5 bases matching. The sample comprised peripheral blood. The DNA sequence is given as TGCGCCAGCACCGCGGGTTGGTCTCTTTGCGGTACAACCTACGAGCAGTACTTC. It translates as CASTAGWSLCGTTYEQYF.